The 4 T cell receptor beta chains listed next were all sequenced from one sample in a study of identical twins. TCRdb processed the 5' RACE reads anew with MiXCR; each CDR3 protein has one entry. Of 240,000 or so distinct CDR3 sequences listed, roughly 10% are singletons. Sequencing was performed on memory T cells sorted from blood. The receptors derive from a man aged 50-60 years in good health.

This clonotype has at least ten counts. The V call is TRBV5-5, the J call TRBJ2-7; weak D call: TRBD1 (5 bases). This CDR3 is 14 amino acids long. Germline V gene data show CDR1 as SGHKS and CDR2 as YYEKEE (reference sequence). Trimming took 3 bases from V and 0 from J, leaving 10 bases between them. The CDR3 DNA follows: TGTGCCAGCAGCTCCTCAGGGTTCTCCTACGAGCAGTACTTC. Translated: CASSSSGFSYEQYF.

This clonotype appeared many times. The chain couples TRBV6-2 or TRBV6-3 to TRBJ2-1; D is perhaps TRBD1 (6 bases). CDR1 and CDR2 (germline): MNHEY, SVGEGT. Trimming pared 2 bases from V and 7 bases from J, leaving 18 bases between. This CDR3 comprises 16 residues. The CDR3 coding sequence is TGTGCCAGCAGTTACGGCCCCAAAGGGGGAATTAATGAGCAGTTCTTC. Residues: CASSYGPKGGINEQFF.

With regard to this clonotype: This may be a read error: a much more frequent sequence differs by one nucleotide. The J gene is TRBJ2-5, the V gene TRBV29-1, with 9 bases fitting TRBD2. The CDR3 runs to 16 residues. Per germline, CDR1 SQVTM and CDR2 ANQGSEA. CDR3 coding DNA: TGCAGCGTTGAAGAGATGGGCCTAGCGGGGAGGGAGACCCAGTGCTTC. Encoded protein: CSVEEMGLAGRETQCF.

In this sample, this clonotype turned up a few times. The CDR3 protein is CASSYSTPVPGQKMNTEAFF. CDR3 DNA sequence: TGTGCCAGCAGTTACTCGACACCGGTCCCGGGACAAAAAATGAACACTGAAGCTTTCTTT. The chain employs TRBV6-2 or TRBV6-3 and TRBJ1-1, with a weak D call TRBD1 (6 bases). Trimming removed 0 bases at V and 0 bases at J, with 23 bases between. The length of the CDR3 is 20 residues. Looked up from germline, CDR1 is MNHEY and CDR2 is SVGEGT.